The present entry profiles one T cell receptor beta chain with its context. This clonotype was seen only a few times. Its antigen remains undetermined. No base qualities exist here, and no much larger clone lies one base off it. Libraries were built with PCR. DNA from cultured CD4+ T cells underwent TCR sequencing with the Oncomine TCR Beta short-read assay at the Johns Hopkins FTIC core. The QIAamp micro DNA kit was used to extract genomic DNA from the cultured CD4+ T cells. The Oncomine TCR Beta libraries from cultured CD4+ T cells were pooled using unique dual indexes and then sequenced on an Illumina iSeq 100. The study's own analysis went as follows. Non-productive sequences were filtered out, and CDR3s that did not start with C, did not end with F or W, or were shorter than 7 amino acids were discarded. Antigen-specific clonotypes were identified with the MANAFEST web application by comparing peptide-stimulated wells with reference and other culture wells. For a clone to be called positive, the clone needed an FDR below 0.05, an odds ratio above 5, and a productive frequency above 0.1% in at least two of three replicate wells. A clonotype was classed as cross-reactive if the clonotype showed significant expansion both in SARS-CoV-2 spike wells and in at least one common cold coronavirus spike condition. Using R version 3.6.1, CDR3 homology was evaluated through Levenshtein distances (stringdist) along with unrooted phylogenetic trees (ape). TCRdb trimmed the raw reads at Q25, called clones with MiXCR and kept productive beta chains. Each record represents a unique CDR3 protein, reported with the most common genes and DNA among its rows. The authors' filters were not applied to this entry. Counted in this sample were 8,500 to 13,000 distinct CDR3 sequences; under 60% of them appeared once. Around 22% of the sample rests with the top ten.

This sample is part of a study of vaccination and CD4 T cells after COVID-19 (dated by TCRdb to between 2021 and 2022). Regarding the research as a whole: Convalescent patients had a positive SARS-CoV-2 result on nasal swab PCR, and of these patients, several had mild disease and one had severe disease. Post-COVID blood samples from convalescent patients were collected a median of around 100 days after diagnosis, with a range of 35 to 161 days. In under 13 COVID-19 convalescent patients and several infection-naive healthy vaccine recipients, researchers compared the spike-specific CD4+ TCR repertoire from before mRNA vaccination with the repertoire from after. In the convalescent cohort there were six males and four females, among whom were two Hispanic individuals, seven Caucasians, two Asians and one multiracial person. Participants got two doses of the Pfizer-BioNTech BNT162b2 vaccine (n=8) or two doses of the Moderna mRNA-1273 vaccine (n=2). As controls, cultures received a CEFX viral epitope pool (the positive control), an HIV-1 Nef peptide pool (the negative control), or no peptide at all. For stimulating the cultures, overlapping spike peptide pools were used, derived from SARS-CoV-2 as well as from the common cold coronaviruses HCoV-NL63, HCoV-OC43 and HCoV-229E. Post-vaccine blood samples were obtained a median of about 72 days after the second vaccine dose, with a range of about 13 to 250 days. The study at large found these results: Relatively few convalescent patients were included in the study, and early timepoints after natural infection were not analyzed. Nearly all vaccine-specific clones in convalescent patients (304 of 307) were mono-reactive for SARS-CoV-2 spike rather than cross-reactive with common cold coronaviruses. Among convalescent patients, a median about 86% of the SARS-CoV-2-reactive clones seen after vaccination appeared only after vaccination, which suggests priming specific to the vaccine. Although the median number of SARS-CoV-2-reactive clonotypes went up from 21 after infection to 30 to 45 after vaccination, the increase was not significant.

In the paper's terms, the treatment or condition label means: approximately nine-day PBMC culture with coronavirus spike peptide pools or control peptides (ViraFEST assay). To expand antigen-specific T cells with peptide pools and then pick out the expanded clonotypes through TCR sequencing, the study relied on the ViraFEST assay. Positive SARS-CoV-2 PCR tests in the convalescent patients dated from March to December 2020, before Alpha, Beta and Delta variants emerged in the United States. Each well held more than 1.5 million PBMCs cultured in IMDM containing roughly 5.4% human AB serum and approximately 9.1 IU/ml IL-2, with roughly 10 ug/ml peptide pools added. Half of the culture medium was replaced with fresh IL-2-containing medium on days 3 and 7. CD4+ T cells were isolated after around 9 days of culture through negative selection using the EasySep CD4+ T cell isolation kit. Ficoll-Paque Plus gradient centrifugation was used to isolate PBMCs from whole blood, and the isolated PBMCs were then either used fresh or cryopreserved at -140C. Culture conditions were generally each tested in triplicate wells.

From its cysteine to its phenylalanine, the CDR3 spans 18 amino acids. Of the read, only the CDR3 DNA is kept; its 54 bases are in frame from base 1. Relative to germline, V is missing 7 bases and J is missing 4 bases, with 21 bases of the junction outside any gene match. Sequences SGHNT (CDR1) and YENEEA (CDR2) are obtained from the germline V gene. The sample consisted of CD4+ T cells from blood, cultured in vitro. The rearranged chain carries TRBV11-3 and TRBJ2-5; TRBD1 aligns with 7 central bases. This TCR was recovered from a human donor who had recovered from COVID-19. The DNA sequence is as follows: TGTGCCAGCACCGAGACAGGGCGATGGGTCGCAGAACCAGAGACCCAGTACTTC. This is translated as CASTETGRWVAEPETQYF.